The 21 T cell receptor beta chains below were found in one sample sequenced in a study of blood T cell repertoires in COVID-19. Assay used: immunoSEQ multiplex PCR; TCRdb lists only in-frame clones, some missing. The sample yields 75,000 to 95,000 clones, roughly 85% seen once. The sequenced sample consisted of peripheral blood. All receptors come from a man in his sixties with acute or convalescent COVID-19.

The J gene is TRBJ1-2, the V gene TRBV21-1; TRBD1 was called by the table and not checked on the DNA. TRBV21-1 constitutes a pseudogene. The CDR3 consists of 11 residues. For the CDR3, the DNA is TGTGCCAGCAGCAGACTTGGGACAGGAGTCTTC. It is translated as CASSRLGTGVF.

This clone came up a few times. The V gene is TRBV19, the J gene TRBJ2-7; 8 bases match TRBD1. This CDR3 spans 13 amino acids. The ends lost 5 bases at V and 6 bases at J; junction bases unmatched: 6. CDR1 and CDR2 from the germline V gene are LNHDA and SQIVND (reference sequence). CDR3 in amino acids: CASSSRDRSEQYF. CDR3 DNA: TGTGCCAGTAGTTCACGGGACAGGAGCGAGCAGTACTTC.

This chain links TRBV10-3 with TRBJ1-1; D may be TRBD1 (5 bases). CDR1 is ENHRY, CDR2 SYGVKD, per germline. This CDR3 region has 13 residues. V was pared by 7 bases and J by 1 base, with 10 bases between. The CDR3: CAINRLPNTEAFF. The CDR3 DNA sequence: TGTGCCATCAACAGGCTGCCGAACACTGAAGCTTTCTTT.

J is TRBJ2-1 and V is TRBV27, with TRBD2 identical over 10 bases. The CDR3 has 17 residues. Germline loops: CDR1 MNHEY, CDR2 SMNVEV (reference sequence). The ends lost 6 bases at V and 4 bases at J; junction bases unmatched: 12. The CDR3, as DNA: TGTGCCAGCAGCCCTTTACCACTAGCGGGGACTTACAATGAGCAGTTCTTC. It is translated as CASSPLPLAGTYNEQFF.

The J gene is TRBJ1-5, the V gene TRBV10-3; D is perhaps TRBD1 (5 bases). Germline V gives CDR1 ENHRY, CDR2 SYGVKD. With 4 bases removed from V and 0 bases from J, the gap between germline ends came to 13 bases. This CDR3 spans 16 amino acids. The CDR3 here is CAISASGGTSNQPQHF. CDR3 sequence (DNA): TGTGCCATCAGTGCCTCCGGCGGGACTAGCAATCAGCCCCAGCATTTT.

The V and J genes are TRBV5-4 and TRBJ2-1; weak D call: TRBD2 (7 bases). This CDR3 spans 14 amino acids. Trimming removed 9 bases at V and 2 bases at J, with 15 bases between. Germline V lookup: CDR1 SGHNT, CDR2 YYREEE (reference sequence). CDR3 in DNA: TGTGCCACCGGGGAGGGGGGTGCCTACAATGAGCAGTTCTTC. Protein: CATGEGGAYNEQFF.

The J gene is TRBJ2-7, the V gene TRBV9; the D gene is possibly TRBD2 (7 bases). The CDR3 is 14 residues long. Germline V gene data show CDR1 as SGDLS and CDR2 as YYNGEE. Deletions cut 0 bases from V and 3 bases from J, with 10 bases between. Here the CDR3 reads CASSVAGGFYEQYF. The CDR3 DNA is TGTGCCAGCAGCGTAGCGGGGGGCTTCTACGAGCAGTACTTC.

CDR3 bases: TGTGCCAGTAGTATGTGGGCAGTCCCATCTGGAAACACCATATATTTT. Amino acids: CASSMWAVPSGNTIYF. The V call is TRBV19, the J call TRBJ1-3, with D hard to call. This CDR3 has 16 residues. The germline gives CDR1 LNHDA, CDR2 SQIVND (reference sequence). Trimming removed 3 bases from V and 1 base from J, with 13 bases in between.

This sequence joins TRBV10-3 and TRBJ2-1; TRBD1 is a possible D gene (6 bases). This CDR3 has 17 amino acids. Trimming removed 3 bases at V and 5 bases at J, with 20 bases between. CDR1 ENHRY and CDR2 SYGVKD come from the germline V gene. The CDR3 loop reads CAISDPTGAGENNEQFF. DNA for the CDR3: TGTGCCATCAGTGACCCGACGGGCGCAGGGGAGAACAATGAGCAGTTCTTC.

The chain carries TRBV29-1 and TRBJ2-1; tentative D call: TRBD2 (6 bases). Germline V lookup: CDR1 SQVTM, CDR2 ANQGSEA. The CDR3 is 13 amino acids. Between the trimmed V and J ends, which lost 7 bases and 5 bases, there was a span of 15 bases. In DNA, the CDR3 is TGCAGCGGAGAATGGGGGGTTGACAATGAGCAGTTCTTC. Translated: CSGEWGVDNEQFF.

The chain recombines TRBV5-6 with TRBJ1-1; weak D call: TRBD1 (5 bases). The germline V gene has CDR1 SGHDT and CDR2 YYEEEE. V was clipped by 4 bases and J by 1 base, with 8 bases between them. The CDR3 is made up of 13 amino acids. Here the CDR3 DNA reads TGTGCCAGCAGCACCAGGGCGAACACTGAAGCTTTCTTT. Its protein product is CASSTRANTEAFF.

The chain has TRBV29-1 and TRBJ2-7, with TRBD1 matching 7 bases. The CDR3 totals 11 residues. Germline-derived CDR1 and CDR2 are SQVTM and ANQGSEA. After removal of 6 bases from V and 6 bases from J, the junction contained 5 bases not matched to a gene. The DNA of the CDR3 is TGCAGCGTGTCGACAGGGTTCGAGCAGTACTTC. This sequence encodes CSVSTGFEQYF.

J is TRBJ2-3 and V is TRBV9; D unresolved. The germline CDR1 and CDR2 sequences are SGDLS and YYNGEE. This CDR3 has 15 amino acids. V was cut by 0 bases and J by 2 bases, with 10 bases left in between. DNA for the CDR3: TGTGCCAGCAGCGTAGATGGCGGAAACACAGATACGCAGTATTTT. It codes for CASSVDGGNTDTQYF.

This clone was counted once. V usage is TRBV5-1 and J usage is TRBJ2-1, with 8 bases that match TRBD1. This CDR3 has 15 amino acids. Trimming took 3 bases from V and 4 from J; bases not matched to a gene: 6. Germline CDR1 SGHRS, CDR2 YFSETQ. This CDR3 is CASSWTGTEYNEQFF. The CDR3, as DNA: TGCGCCAGCAGCTGGACAGGGACCGAATACAATGAGCAGTTCTTC.

The chain has TRBV12-5 and TRBJ2-1; 8 bases line up with TRBD1. The trim removed 5 bases at V and 5 bases at J, leaving 8 bases unmatched. The germline CDR1 and CDR2 sequences are LGHNT and FRNRAP. The CDR3 contains 15 residues. The CDR3 is CASGGSGQVNNEQFF. DNA of the CDR3: TGTGCTAGTGGTGGCTCGGGACAGGTGAACAATGAGCAGTTCTTC.

This chain links TRBV27 with TRBJ1-2, with 8 positions matching TRBD1. V shed 1 base and J 1 base; nucleotides not matched to a gene: 14. The CDR3 is 19 residues long. CDR1 is MNHEY and CDR2 is SMNVEV in the germline V gene (reference sequence). The CDR3 here is CASSLFGPDRAMGNYGYTF. CDR3 DNA: TGTGCCAGCAGTTTATTCGGACCGGACAGGGCGATGGGTAACTATGGCTACACCTTC.

This clone has just one count. CDR3 sequence (DNA): TGTGCCAGCAGCCGTGGACAGGGGGTAGTTTATGGCTACACCTTC. This translates into CASSRGQGVVYGYTF. The chain has TRBV6-2 or TRBV6-3 and TRBJ1-2; 10 bases are a match to TRBD1. The V gene end was trimmed by 6 bases and the J gene end by 5 bases; junction bases not matched to a gene: 9. CDR3 length equals 15 residues. Germline CDR1 MNHEY, CDR2 SVGEGT.

This clone has a count of ten or more. The chain carries TRBV7-9 and TRBJ2-7, with D possibly being TRBD2 (5 bases). Trimming shortened V by 4 bases and J by 0 bases, and 13 bases separated the two germline ends. The CDR3 runs to 15 residues. Germline V lookup: CDR1 SEHNR, CDR2 FQNEAQ (reference sequence). The CDR3 DNA follows: TGTGCCAGCAGCTCTCCTCGGGGAGTCTCCTACGAGCAGTACTTC. Its protein is CASSSPRGVSYEQYF.

The chain has TRBV18 and TRBJ2-5; D not resolved. The CDR3 has 15 residues. Trimming removed 0 bases at V and 5 bases at J, with 13 bases between. Per the germline V gene, CDR1 is KGHSH and CDR2 is LQKENI. Here the CDR3 reads CASSPPSLTKETQYF. CDR3 nucleotides: TGTGCCAGCTCACCACCGTCACTAACAAAGGAGACCCAGTACTTC.

This rearrangement joins TRBV4-3 to TRBJ1-4; tentatively, D is TRBD1 (5 bases). Germline CDR1 reads LGHNA; CDR2 reads YSLEER. The CDR3 has 15 amino acids. Trimming cost V 1 base and J 7 bases, with 13 bases left between them. DNA for the CDR3: TGCGCCAGCAGCCAAGGGGGCAGGGCGTCTGAAAAACTGTTTTTT. It encodes CASSQGGRASEKLFF.

This clone was recorded once. V gene TRBV2 combines with J gene TRBJ2-6; 9 nucleotides line up with TRBD1. The J segment lost 0 bases and the V segment lost 6 bases, leaving 0 bases of the junction unmatched. The CDR3 is 15 amino acids. Looked up from germline, CDR1 is SNHLY and CDR2 is FYNNEI. CDR3 sequence: CASRTGGSGANVLTF. Here the CDR3 DNA reads TGTGCCAGCAGGACAGGGGGCTCTGGGGCCAACGTCCTGACTTTC.